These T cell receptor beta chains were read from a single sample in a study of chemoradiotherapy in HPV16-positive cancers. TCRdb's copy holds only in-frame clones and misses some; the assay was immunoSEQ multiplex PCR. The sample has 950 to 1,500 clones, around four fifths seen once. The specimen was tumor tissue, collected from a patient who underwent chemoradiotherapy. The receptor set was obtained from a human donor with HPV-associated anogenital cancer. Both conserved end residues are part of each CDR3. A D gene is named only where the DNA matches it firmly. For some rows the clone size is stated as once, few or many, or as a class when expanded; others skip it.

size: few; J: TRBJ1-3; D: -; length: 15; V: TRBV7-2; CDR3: CASTQEAHSGNTIYF; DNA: TGTGCCAGCACTCAAGAGGCTCACTCTGGAAACACCATATATTTT
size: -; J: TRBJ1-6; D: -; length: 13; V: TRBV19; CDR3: CASSPGARSPLHF; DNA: TGTGCCAGTAGTCCAGGGGCAAGATCACCCCTCCACTTT
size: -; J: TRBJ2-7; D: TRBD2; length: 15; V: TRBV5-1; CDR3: CASSFSLADSYEQYF; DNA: TGCGCCAGCAGCTTTTCACTAGCGGACTCCTACGAGCAGTACTTC
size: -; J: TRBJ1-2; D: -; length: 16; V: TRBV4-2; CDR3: CASSQRAGDGVYGYTF; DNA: TGTGCCAGCAGCCAAAGGGCAGGGGATGGGGTCTATGGCTACACCTTC
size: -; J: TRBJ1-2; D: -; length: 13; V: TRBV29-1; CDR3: CSVGQDRLDGYTF; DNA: TGCAGCGTTGGACAAGACAGGCTCGACGGCTACACCTTC
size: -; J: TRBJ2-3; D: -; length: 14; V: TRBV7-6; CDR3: CASSPPGRTDTQYF; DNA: TGTGCCAGCAGCCCCCCTGGGCGCACAGATACGCAGTATTTT
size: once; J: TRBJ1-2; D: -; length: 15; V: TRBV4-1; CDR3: CASSQDMGGRKGYTF; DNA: TGCGCCAGCAGCCAAGATATGGGGGGGAGAAAGGGCTACACCTTC
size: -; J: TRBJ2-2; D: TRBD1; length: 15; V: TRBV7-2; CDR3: CASNPTGGNYGELFF; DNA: TGTGCCAGCAACCCGACAGGGGGGAATTACGGGGAGCTGTTTTTT
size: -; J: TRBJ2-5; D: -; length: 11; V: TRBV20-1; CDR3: CCAQDQETQYF; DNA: TGCTGTGCACAGGACCAAGAGACCCAGTACTTC
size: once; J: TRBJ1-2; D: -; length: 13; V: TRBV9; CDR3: CASSVVGQHGYTF; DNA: TGTGCCAGCAGCGTAGTCGGACAGCATGGCTACACCTTC
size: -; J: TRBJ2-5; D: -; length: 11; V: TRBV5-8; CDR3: CASSSGETQYF; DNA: TGTGCCAGCAGCTCAGGGGAGACCCAGTACTTC
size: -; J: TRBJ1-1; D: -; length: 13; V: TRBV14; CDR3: CASSRELGTEAFF; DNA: TGTGCCAGCAGCCGAGAACTTGGCACTGAAGCTTTCTTT
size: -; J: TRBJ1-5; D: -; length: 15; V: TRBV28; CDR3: CASSLPTWNNQPQHF; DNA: TGTGCCAGCAGTTTACCCACGTGGAACAATCAGCCCCAGCATTTT
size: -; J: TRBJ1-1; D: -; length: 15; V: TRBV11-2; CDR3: CASSLQVGRNTEAFF; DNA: TGTGCCAGCAGCTTGCAGGTGGGGAGGAACACTGAAGCTTTCTTT
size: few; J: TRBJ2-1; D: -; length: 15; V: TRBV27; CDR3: CASSTRRGLGNEQFF; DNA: TGTGCCAGCAGTACCAGGAGGGGGCTTGGGAATGAGCAGTTCTTC
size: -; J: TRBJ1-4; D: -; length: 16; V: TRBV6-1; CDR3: CASSDQQGTTNEKLFF; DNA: TGTGCCAGCAGTGACCAACAGGGAACAACTAATGAAAAACTGTTTTTT
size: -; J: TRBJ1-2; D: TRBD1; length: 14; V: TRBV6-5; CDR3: CASSPDRGVRGYTF; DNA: TGTGCCAGCAGCCCCGACAGGGGCGTTCGGGGCTACACCTTC
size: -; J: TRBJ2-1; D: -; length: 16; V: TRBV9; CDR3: CASSVVLGQSINEQFF; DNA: TGTGCCAGCAGCGTAGTGTTGGGACAATCTATCAATGAGCAGTTCTTC
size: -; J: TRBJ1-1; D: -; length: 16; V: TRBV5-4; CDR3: CASSLGGGTRDTEAFF; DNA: TGTGCCAGCAGCTTGGGGGGTGGAACTAGGGACACTGAAGCTTTCTTT
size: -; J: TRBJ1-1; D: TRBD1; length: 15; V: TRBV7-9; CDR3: CASSAPDRGNTEAFF; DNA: TGTGCCAGCAGCGCTCCGGACAGGGGGAACACTGAAGCTTTCTTT
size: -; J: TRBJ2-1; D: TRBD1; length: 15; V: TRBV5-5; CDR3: CASSLPGGSYNEQFF; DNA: TGTGCCAGCAGCCTACCAGGGGGTTCCTACAATGAGCAGTTCTTC
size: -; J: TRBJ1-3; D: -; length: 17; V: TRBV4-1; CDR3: CASSQVGPGDVGNTIYF; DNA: TGCGCCAGCAGCCAAGTCGGGCCTGGGGACGTTGGAAACACCATATATTTT
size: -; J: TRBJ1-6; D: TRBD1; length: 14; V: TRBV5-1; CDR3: CASSEGQSHSPLHF; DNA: TGCGCCAGCAGCGAGGGACAGTCACATTCACCCCTCCACTTT
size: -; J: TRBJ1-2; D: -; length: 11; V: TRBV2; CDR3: CASSRNYGYTF; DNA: TGTGCCAGCTCTCGGAACTATGGCTACACCTTC
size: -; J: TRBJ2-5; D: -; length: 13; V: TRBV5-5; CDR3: CASSWGSQETQYF; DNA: TGTGCCAGCAGCTGGGGGTCACAAGAGACCCAGTACTTC